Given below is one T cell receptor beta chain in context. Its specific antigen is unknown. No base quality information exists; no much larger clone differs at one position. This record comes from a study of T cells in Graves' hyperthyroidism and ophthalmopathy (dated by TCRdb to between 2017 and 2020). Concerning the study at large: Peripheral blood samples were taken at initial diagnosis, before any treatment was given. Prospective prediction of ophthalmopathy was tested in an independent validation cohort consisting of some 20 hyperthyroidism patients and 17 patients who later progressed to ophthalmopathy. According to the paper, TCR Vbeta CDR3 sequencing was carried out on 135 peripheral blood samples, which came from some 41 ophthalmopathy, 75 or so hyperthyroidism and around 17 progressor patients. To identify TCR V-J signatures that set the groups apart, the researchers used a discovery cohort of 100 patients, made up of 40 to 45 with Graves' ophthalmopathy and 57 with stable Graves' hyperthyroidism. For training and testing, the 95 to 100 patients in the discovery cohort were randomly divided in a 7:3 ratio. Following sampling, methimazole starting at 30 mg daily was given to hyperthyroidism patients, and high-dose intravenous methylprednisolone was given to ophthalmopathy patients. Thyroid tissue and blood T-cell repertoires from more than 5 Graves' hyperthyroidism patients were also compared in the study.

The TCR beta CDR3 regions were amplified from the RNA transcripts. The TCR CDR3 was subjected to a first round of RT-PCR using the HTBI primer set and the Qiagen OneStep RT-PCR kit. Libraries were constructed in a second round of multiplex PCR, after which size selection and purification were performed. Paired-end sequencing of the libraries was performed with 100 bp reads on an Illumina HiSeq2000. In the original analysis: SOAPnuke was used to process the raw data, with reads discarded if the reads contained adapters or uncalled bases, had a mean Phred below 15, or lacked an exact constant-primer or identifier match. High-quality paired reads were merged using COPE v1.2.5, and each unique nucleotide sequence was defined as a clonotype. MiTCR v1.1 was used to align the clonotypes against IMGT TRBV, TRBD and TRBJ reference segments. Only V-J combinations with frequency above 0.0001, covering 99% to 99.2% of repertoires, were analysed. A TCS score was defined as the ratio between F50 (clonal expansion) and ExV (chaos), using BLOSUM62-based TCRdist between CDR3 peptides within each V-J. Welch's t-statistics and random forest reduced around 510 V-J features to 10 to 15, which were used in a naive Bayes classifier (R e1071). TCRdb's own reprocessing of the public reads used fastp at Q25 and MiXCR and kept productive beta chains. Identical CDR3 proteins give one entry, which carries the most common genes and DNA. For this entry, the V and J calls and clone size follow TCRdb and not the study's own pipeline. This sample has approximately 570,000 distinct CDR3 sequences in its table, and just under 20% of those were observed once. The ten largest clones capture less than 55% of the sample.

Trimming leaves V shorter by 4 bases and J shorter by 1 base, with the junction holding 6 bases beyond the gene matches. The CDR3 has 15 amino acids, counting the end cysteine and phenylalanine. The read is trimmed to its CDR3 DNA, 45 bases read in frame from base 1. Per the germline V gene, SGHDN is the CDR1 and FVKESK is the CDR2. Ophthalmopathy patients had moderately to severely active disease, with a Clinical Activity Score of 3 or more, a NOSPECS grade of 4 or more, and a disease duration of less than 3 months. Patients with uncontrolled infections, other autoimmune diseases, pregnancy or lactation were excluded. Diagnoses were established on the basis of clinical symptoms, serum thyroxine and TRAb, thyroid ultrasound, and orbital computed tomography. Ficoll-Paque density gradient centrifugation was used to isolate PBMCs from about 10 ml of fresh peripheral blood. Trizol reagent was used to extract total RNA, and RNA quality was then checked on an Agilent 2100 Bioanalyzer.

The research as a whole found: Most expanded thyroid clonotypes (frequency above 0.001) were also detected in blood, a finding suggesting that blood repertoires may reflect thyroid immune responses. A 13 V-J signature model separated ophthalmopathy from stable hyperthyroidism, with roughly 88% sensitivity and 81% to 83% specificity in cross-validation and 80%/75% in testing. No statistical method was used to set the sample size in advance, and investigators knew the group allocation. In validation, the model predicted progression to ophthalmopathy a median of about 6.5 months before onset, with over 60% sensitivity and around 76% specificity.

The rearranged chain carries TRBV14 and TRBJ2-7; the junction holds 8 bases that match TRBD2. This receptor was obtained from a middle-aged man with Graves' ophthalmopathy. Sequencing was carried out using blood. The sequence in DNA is TGTGCCAGCAGCCTCGGGGGGGGGCTTTCCTACGAGCAGTACTTC. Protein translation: CASSLGGGLSYEQYF.